A single sample is the source of the 10 T cell receptor beta chains below, sequenced in a study of blood T cell repertoires in COVID-19. Only in-frame clones appear in the TCRdb table, and some are missing; sequencing was by immunoSEQ multiplex PCR. Of around 63,000 clones in the sample, 88% were seen once. Source material: peripheral blood. All receptors come from a man aged 45 to 65 with active COVID-19.

This clone is a singleton in its sample. The rearrangement joins TRBV6-1 to TRBJ2-3; maybe TRBD1 (7 bases). Germline V CDR1 and CDR2: MNHNS, SASEGT. The CDR3 extends over 17 amino acids. V was shortened by 4 bases and J by 0 bases, with 17 bases between the two germline ends. The CDR3 sequence: CASSGGPGGPSTDTQYF. The CDR3 DNA reads TGTGCCAGCAGTGGAGGGCCAGGGGGGCCTAGCACAGATACGCAGTATTTT.

The V gene is TRBV13, the J gene TRBJ1-1; no reliable D call. The CDR3 length is 18 residues. Trimming cost V 5 bases and J 1 base, with 23 bases left between them. The germline CDR1 and CDR2 sequences are PRHDT and FYEKMQ (reference sequence). CDR3 sequence: CASSAGIFIEAGNTEAFF. The CDR3, as DNA: TGTGCCAGCAGCGCGGGCATTTTTATTGAGGCCGGGAACACTGAAGCTTTCTTT.

This chain uses TRBV3-1 (or the pseudogene TRBV3-2) with TRBJ2-1, with TRBD2 identical over 11 bases. The CDR3 contains 16 residues. V gave up 2 bases and J gave up 10 bases; unmatched junction bases: 10. Germline values: CDR1 LGHDT, CDR2 YNNKEL (reference sequence). DNA of the CDR3: TGTGCCAGCAGCCAAAAAGGACTAGCGGGCAAAGGCGAGCAGTTCTTC. The encoded protein is CASSQKGLAGKGEQFF.

The CDR3 reads CASTLGGPTSGYTF. The CDR3 DNA follows: TGTGCCAGCACCCTCGGCGGGCCGACAAGTGGCTACACCTTC. The chain carries TRBV13 and TRBJ1-2; D not certain. Between the trimmed V and J ends, which lost 7 bases and 7 bases, there was a span of 19 bases. CDR1 is PRHDT and CDR2 is FYEKMQ in the germline V gene (reference sequence). The CDR3 is made up of 14 amino acids.

A single count supports this clone. The rearrangement joins TRBV19 to TRBJ2-1, with D uncertain. CDR1 and CDR2 from the germline V gene are LNHDA and SQIVND (reference sequence). The CDR3 extends over 13 amino acids. V lost 1 base and J lost 9, with 10 bases in between. The CDR3 protein is CASSIAPVGEQFF. CDR3 sequence (DNA): TGTGCCAGTAGTATAGCCCCGGTCGGTGAGCAGTTCTTC.

The J gene is TRBJ2-7, the V gene TRBV5-5; 9 positions match TRBD2. CDR3 size: 17 residues. J gave up 0 bases and V 0 bases, and 7 bases lay outside the gene matches. CDR1 and CDR2 from the germline V gene are SGHKS and YYEKEE (reference sequence). In DNA, the CDR3 is TGTGCCAGCAGCTTGGAACTAGCGGGCACTAGCTCCTACGAGCAGTACTTC. It specifies CASSLELAGTSSYEQYF.

The chain recombines TRBV5-6 with TRBJ2-1, with 8 positions matching TRBD1. CDR1 and CDR2 (germline): SGHDT, YYEEEE. V gave up 0 bases and J gave up 12 bases; unmatched junction bases: 14. The CDR3 consists of 16 residues. CDR3 DNA sequence: TGTGCCAGCAGCTTGGAGTACAGGGGGACGGATGAGCGGCAGTTCTTC. The encoded protein is CASSLEYRGTDERQFF.

This sequence joins TRBV7-9 and TRBJ2-4; 8 nucleotides agree with TRBD1. The CDR3 totals 15 residues. Germline lookup yields CDR1 SEHNR and CDR2 FQNEAQ (reference sequence). The V gene end was trimmed by 5 bases and the J gene end by 2 bases; junction bases not matched to a gene: 5. The CDR3 DNA reads TGTGCCAGCAGCCCCGGGACAGGTTCCAAAAACATTCAGTACTTC. The encoded protein is CASSPGTGSKNIQYF.

This chain uses TRBV6-6 with TRBJ2-7; 8 bases fit TRBD1. The germline V gene encodes CDR1 MNHNY and CDR2 SVGAGI (reference sequence). V lost 7 bases and J lost 6; bases outside the gene matches: 8. This CDR3 has 13 residues. CDR3 sequence (DNA): TGTGCCAGCACCTGGACAGGGCAAGGCGAGCAGTACTTC. Protein: CASTWTGQGEQYF.

The V call is TRBV2, the J call TRBJ1-5; TRBD1 aligns across 9 bases. Germline trimming cut 4 bases from V and 3 bases from J; bases unmatched to any gene: 4. The CDR3 sequence is 15 residues long. Germline V gene lookup returns CDR1 SNHLY and CDR2 FYNNEI. DNA of the CDR3: TGTGCCAGCAGTGTCGGGACAGGGTTCAATCAGCCCCAGCATTTT. It codes for CASSVGTGFNQPQHF.